Presented here are 19 T cell receptor beta chains from one specimen sequenced in a study. TCRdb independently ran MiXCR on the 5' RACE reads; one entry per CDR3 protein. Here the sample spans about 40,000 distinct CDR3 sequences, roughly 31% being singletons. Sequences were obtained from tumor-infiltrating memory CD4+ T cells sorted from the breast tumor. Documented subset: memory CD4+ T cells, CD4+CD45RO+CD25-. The receptors derive from a female donor with breast cancer.

V gene TRBV20-1 combines with J gene TRBJ1-2, with 9 bases fitting TRBD1. CDR3 size: 14 residues. CDR1 and CDR2 (germline): DFQATT, SNEGSKA (reference sequence). The V segment lost 3 bases and the J segment 0 bases; nucleotides outside the gene matches: 2. Written as DNA, the CDR3 is TGCAGTGCTAGGGGACAGGGCCCTAACTATGGCTACACCTTC. This translates into CSARGQGPNYGYTF.

This clonotype showed up just a few times. This chain uses TRBV20-1 with TRBJ1-1, with D hard to call. The CDR3 runs to 12 residues. Germline V gene data show CDR1 as DFQATT and CDR2 as SNEGSKA (reference sequence). Trimming took off 5 bases at V and 10 bases at J, with 17 bases between the two ends. The CDR3 protein is CSASGRTSGAFF. The CDR3 nucleotides are TGCAGTGCTTCCGGACGGACCTCGGGAGCTTTCTTT.

This clonotype has more than one count but fewer than ten. The V and J genes are TRBV20-1 and TRBJ1-2, with TRBD1 identical over 10 bases. CDR1 and CDR2 from the germline V gene are DFQATT and SNEGSKA (reference sequence). The length of the CDR3 is 19 residues. J lost 1 base, V lost 1 base, and 15 bases had no gene match. This CDR3 reads CSARASGDRGPIDNYGYTF. CDR3 sequence (DNA): TGCAGTGCTAGAGCTTCTGGGGACAGGGGCCCTATCGATAACTATGGCTACACCTTC.

In regard to this clonotype: This may come from a read error, since a much larger clone is one base off. The CDR3 spells CASGFGGEAYGYTF. In DNA form, the CDR3 reads TGTGCCAGCGGCTTCGGGGGGGAGGCCTATGGCTACACCTTC. The chain is built from TRBV7-9 and TRBJ1-2; tentatively, D is TRBD1 (5 bases). The germline V gene encodes CDR1 SEHNR and CDR2 FQNEAQ (reference sequence). The length of the CDR3 is 14 residues.

V gene TRBV20-1 combines with J gene TRBJ2-1; D is possibly TRBD2 (6 bases). Trimming took 1 base from V and 2 from J, leaving 18 bases between them. The CDR3 covers 17 residues. CDR1 and CDR2 from the germline V gene are DFQATT and SNEGSKA (reference sequence). The CDR3 DNA sequence: TGCAGTGCTAGAGGTCAGAGGCGGGGATTTACCTACAATGAGCAGTTCTTC. Translated, it gives CSARGQRRGFTYNEQFF.

The sample holds a few counts of this clonotype. The chain has TRBV20-1 and TRBJ1-1; 7 positions agree with TRBD1. The V gene's germline CDR1 is DFQATT and CDR2 SNEGSKA (reference sequence). CDR3 size: 10 residues. V gave up 6 bases and J gave up 13 bases; unmatched junction bases: 8. The CDR3 sequence: CSAGTVKVFF. CDR3 coding DNA: TGCAGTGCAGGGACAGTGAAAGTTTTCTTT.

This clonotype was observed a few times. The rearrangement links TRBV24-1 to TRBJ1-5, with 8 nucleotides matching TRBD1. Germline trimming cut 4 bases from V and 0 bases from J; bases unmatched to any gene: 19. Germline loops: CDR1 KGHDR, CDR2 SFDVKD. This CDR3 contains 21 residues. The CDR3 here is CATSDSADRDRSHISNQPQHF. The CDR3 nucleotides read TGTGCCACCAGTGACTCCGCCGACCGGGACAGGAGCCACATTAGCAATCAGCCCCAGCATTTT.

This chain uses TRBV11-2 with TRBJ2-1; TRBD2 aligns across 8 bases. The CDR3 is made up of 15 amino acids. Losses at the gene ends were 5 bases for V and 3 bases for J; bases not matched to a gene: 6. Per germline, CDR1 SGHAT and CDR2 FQNNGV. This CDR3 reads CASSLLGTSYNEQFF. The CDR3 DNA reads as TGTGCCAGCAGCCTACTCGGGACTAGCTACAATGAGCAGTTCTTC.

J is TRBJ2-4 and V is TRBV9; D unresolved. Germline values: CDR1 SGDLS, CDR2 YYNGEE. CDR3 length equals 14 residues. The V end was cut by 0 bases, the J end by 1 base, with 5 bases between. The CDR3 DNA sequence: TGTGCCAGCAGCGTAGACCTGGCCAAAAACATTCAGTACTTC. Protein sequence: CASSVDLAKNIQYF.

This chain connects TRBV6-2 or TRBV6-3 to TRBJ1-5; tentative D call: TRBD1 (6 bases). This CDR3 is built from 14 residues. CDR1 MNHEY and CDR2 SVGEGT come from the germline V gene. The V end lost 6 bases, the J end lost 5 bases, and 14 bases lay between the germline ends. The CDR3 nucleotides are TGTGCCAGCAGCCCAGCACAGGGTCATCAGCCCCAGCATTTT. Translated: CASSPAQGHQPQHF.

This clonotype has a handful of counts. The chain recombines TRBV9 with TRBJ1-6, with D maybe TRBD1 (6 bases). Germline CDR1 is SGDLS and CDR2 is YYNGEE. The CDR3 has 15 amino acids. Trimming stripped 0 bases from V and 9 bases from J, with 13 bases between. The CDR3 bases are TGTGCCAGCAGCGTAGACAGGGATGCGATTTCACCCCTCCACTTT. Translation: CASSVDRDAISPLHF.

The sample holds a few counts of this clonotype. The CDR3 spells CASSQAAGSDTQYF. CDR3 sequence (DNA): TGTGCCAGCAGTCAAGCGGCGGGATCAGATACGCAGTATTTT. The rearrangement uses TRBV7-3 and TRBJ2-3, with D perhaps matching TRBD2 (6 bases). CDR3 length: 14 amino acids. V was pared by 6 bases and J by 4 bases, with 14 bases between. Germline V gene data show CDR1 as SGHTA and CDR2 as FQGTGA.

Points on this clonotype: A junction end diverges from the germline sequence, so it may reflect a read error. The chain employs TRBV29-1 and TRBJ2-1; tentatively, D is TRBD1 (6 bases). This CDR3 contains 13 residues. Germline-derived CDR1 and CDR2 are SQVTM and ANQGSEA. The DNA of the CDR3 is TGCAGCGTGGAAGGACAGAAATACAATGAGCAGTTCTTC. Translated: CSVEGQKYNEQFF.

This clonotype has at least ten counts. This chain joins TRBV3-1 and TRBJ2-5; tentative D call: TRBD1 (5 bases). Germline V gives CDR1 LGHDT, CDR2 YNNKEL (reference sequence). V lost 0 bases to trimming and J lost 5 bases, with 13 bases between them. The length of the CDR3 is 15 residues. CDR3 in amino acids: CASSQDQGAVETQYF. In DNA, the CDR3 is TGTGCCAGCAGCCAAGATCAAGGGGCCGTTGAGACCCAGTACTTC.

This clonotype has ten or more counts. The chain is built from TRBV15 and TRBJ2-1; D remains unclear. The V gene lost 0 bases and the J gene lost 8 bases, with 11 bases spanning the gap. There are 14 residues in the CDR3. The germline V gene has CDR1 LNHNV and CDR2 YYDKDF (reference sequence). This chain's CDR3 is CATSRDRVADEQFF. DNA for the CDR3: TGTGCCACCAGCAGAGACCGAGTGGCGGATGAGCAGTTCTTC. The variable domain in full, completed from reference TRBV15 and TRBJ2-1, reads DAMVIQNPRYQVTQFGKPVTLSCSQTLNHNVMYWYQQKSSQAPKLLFHYYDKDFNNEADTPDNFQSRRPNTSFCFLDIRSPGLGDTAMYLCATSRDRVADEQFFGPGTRLTVL.

The chain is built from TRBV5-5 and TRBJ2-1; unclear D gene. Germline V gene data show CDR1 as SGHKS and CDR2 as YYEKEE (reference sequence). This CDR3 region has 15 residues. V was pared by 0 bases and J by 9 bases, with 16 bases between. Here the CDR3 reads CASSLEGWGLGEQFF. The CDR3 nucleotides are TGTGCCAGCAGCTTGGAGGGTTGGGGTTTGGGTGAGCAGTTCTTC.

In its sample, this clonotype was seen many times. The J gene is TRBJ2-2, the V gene TRBV6-5; possibly TRBD1 or TRBD2 for D (5 bases each). Germline V gene sequence: CDR1 MNHEY, CDR2 SVGAGI. The CDR3 length is 16 residues. V lost 6 bases, J lost 2 bases, and 16 bases lay in between. CDR3: CASRLLLGENTGELFF. The CDR3 nucleotides are TGTGCCAGCAGACTACTACTGGGGGAAAACACCGGGGAGCTGTTTTTT.

This sequence joins TRBV20-1 and TRBJ1-4, with TRBD1 matching 7 bases. The germline CDR1 and CDR2 sequences are DFQATT and SNEGSKA (reference sequence). This CDR3 spans 14 amino acids. The trim removed 0 bases at V and 7 bases at J, leaving 5 bases unmatched. The CDR3 spells CSAREGTDIEKLFF. The CDR3 nucleotides are TGCAGTGCTAGAGAAGGGACAGACATTGAAAAACTGTTTTTT.

This clonotype was seen only once. J is TRBJ1-2 and V is TRBV7-2, with D perhaps TRBD1 (6 bases). With 5 bases removed from V and 6 bases from J, the gap between germline ends came to 19 bases. The CDR3 loop spans 15 amino acids. Germline CDR1 reads SGHTA; CDR2 reads FQGNSA. The CDR3 DNA sequence: TGTGCCAGCAGCCCGCTATTAGGGTCAGGGGATGGCTACACCTTC. Translated: CASSPLLGSGDGYTF. Based on the CDR3 plus reference TRBV7-2 and TRBJ1-2, the full variable domain is GAGVSQSPSNKVTEKGKDVELRCDPISGHTALYWYRQSLGQGLEFLIYFQGNSAPDKSGLPSDRFSAERTGGSVSTLTIQRTQQEDSAVYLCASSPLLGSGDGYTFGSGTRLTVV.